This entry lists 5 T cell receptor beta chains sequenced from one sample in a study of blood T cell repertoires in COVID-19. Sequencing was performed with immunoSEQ multiplex PCR; in TCRdb, only in-frame clones are kept and a portion is missing. The profile shows almost 250,000 clones, approximately 90% of them singletons. Sequenced: PBMCs or T cells enriched from blood (not recorded which). These receptors all stem from a woman between 25 and 40 years old who had recovered from COVID-19.

V usage is TRBV18 and J usage is TRBJ2-1, with 14 bases aligning to TRBD2. This CDR3 has 18 residues. V trimming: 3 bases; J trimming: 9 bases; junction bases outside the gene matches: 13. Germline V gene data show CDR1 as KGHSH and CDR2 as LQKENI. CDR3 residues: CASSPGLAGVEGAGEQFF. In nucleotides, the CDR3 is TGTGCCAGCTCACCGGGACTAGCGGGGGTAGAAGGGGCCGGTGAGCAGTTCTTC.

The chain joins TRBV5-8 to TRBJ1-1, with D possibly TRBD1 on 6 matching bases. Germline CDR1 reads SGHTS; CDR2 reads YDEGEE. This CDR3 is 15 amino acids long. Trimming took off 2 bases at V and 1 base at J, with 12 bases between the two ends. As DNA, the CDR3 is TGTGCCAGCAGCTTCTCAGGGGCCGGGAACACTGAAGCTTTCTTT. Its protein product is CASSFSGAGNTEAFF.

This chain connects TRBV12-3 or TRBV12-4 to TRBJ1-3; D unresolved. V lost 6 bases and J 8 bases, leaving 11 bases between the germline ends. The CDR3 contains 12 residues. CDR3 in DNA: TGTGCCAGCAGCCACAACGGGGACACCATATATTTT. Its translation is CASSHNGDTIYF.

The genes are TRBV29-1 and TRBJ1-2; unclear D gene. CDR3 length equals 11 residues. The V and J ends lost 3 bases and 8 bases respectively, with 10 bases between them. Germline V gene data show CDR1 as SQVTM and CDR2 as ANQGSEA. The CDR3 sequence: CSVEVGSGYTF. DNA of the CDR3: TGCAGCGTTGAGGTGGGCTCCGGCTACACCTTC.

The gene calls are TRBV24-1 and TRBJ1-2; TRBD1 is a possible D gene (6 bases). Between the trimmed V and J ends, which lost 4 bases and 6 bases, there was a span of 11 bases. The CDR3 consists of 13 residues. Germline CDR1 is KGHDR and CDR2 is SFDVKD. CDR3 loop: CATSDTGIHGYTF. The CDR3 DNA reads as TGTGCCACCAGTGACACAGGGATCCATGGCTACACCTTC.